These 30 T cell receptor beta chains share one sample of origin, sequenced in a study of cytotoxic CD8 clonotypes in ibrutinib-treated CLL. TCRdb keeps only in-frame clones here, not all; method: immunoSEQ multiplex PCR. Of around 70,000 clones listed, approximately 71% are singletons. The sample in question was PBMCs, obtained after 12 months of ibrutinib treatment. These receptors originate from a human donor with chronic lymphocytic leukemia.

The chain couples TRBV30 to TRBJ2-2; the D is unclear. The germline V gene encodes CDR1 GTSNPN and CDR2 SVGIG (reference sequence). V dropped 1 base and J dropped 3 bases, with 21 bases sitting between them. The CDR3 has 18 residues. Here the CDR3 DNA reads TGTGCCTGGAGTGGAGGTTTAACCTGGCAGTTGGACACCGGGGAGCTGTTTTTT. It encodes CAWSGGLTWQLDTGELFF.

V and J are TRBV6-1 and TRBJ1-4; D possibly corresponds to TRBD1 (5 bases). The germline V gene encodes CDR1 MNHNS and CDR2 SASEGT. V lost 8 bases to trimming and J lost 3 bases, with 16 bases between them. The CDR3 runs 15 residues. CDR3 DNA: TGTGCCAGCCGTGGCCCCGGGGCAGCTAATGAAAAACTGTTTTTT. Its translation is CASRGPGAANEKLFF.

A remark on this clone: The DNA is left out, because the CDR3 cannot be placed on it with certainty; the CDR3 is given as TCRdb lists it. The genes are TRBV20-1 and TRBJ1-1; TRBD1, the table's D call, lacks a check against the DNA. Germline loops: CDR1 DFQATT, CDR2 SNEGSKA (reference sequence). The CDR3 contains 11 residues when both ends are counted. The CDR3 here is CSALDKGIAFF.

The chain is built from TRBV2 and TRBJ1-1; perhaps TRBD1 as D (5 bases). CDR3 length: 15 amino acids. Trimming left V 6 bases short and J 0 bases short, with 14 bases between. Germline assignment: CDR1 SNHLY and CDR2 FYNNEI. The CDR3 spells CASRPGTSLNTEAFF. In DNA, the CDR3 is TGTGCCAGCAGGCCCGGGACCTCCCTGAACACTGAAGCTTTCTTT.

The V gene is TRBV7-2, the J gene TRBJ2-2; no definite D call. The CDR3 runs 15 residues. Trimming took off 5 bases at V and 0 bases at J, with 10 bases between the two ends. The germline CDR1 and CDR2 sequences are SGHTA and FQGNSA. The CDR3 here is CASSITTSNTGELFF. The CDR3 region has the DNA TGTGCCAGCAGCATAACTACGTCGAACACCGGGGAGCTGTTTTTT.

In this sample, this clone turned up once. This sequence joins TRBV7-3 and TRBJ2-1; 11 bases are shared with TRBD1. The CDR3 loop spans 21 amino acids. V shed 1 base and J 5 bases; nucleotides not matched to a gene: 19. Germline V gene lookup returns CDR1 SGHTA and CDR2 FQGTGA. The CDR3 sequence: CASSLIGRRIERDRGNNEQFF. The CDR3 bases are TGTGCCAGCAGCTTAATAGGGAGACGTATAGAGCGGGACAGGGGGAACAATGAGCAGTTCTTC.

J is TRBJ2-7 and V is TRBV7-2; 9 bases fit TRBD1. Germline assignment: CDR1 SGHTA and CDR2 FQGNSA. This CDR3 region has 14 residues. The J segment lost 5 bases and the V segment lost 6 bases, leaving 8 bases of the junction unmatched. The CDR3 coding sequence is TGTGCCAGCAGACGCGTGACAGGGGGGAACGAGCAGTACTTC. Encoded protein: CASRRVTGGNEQYF.

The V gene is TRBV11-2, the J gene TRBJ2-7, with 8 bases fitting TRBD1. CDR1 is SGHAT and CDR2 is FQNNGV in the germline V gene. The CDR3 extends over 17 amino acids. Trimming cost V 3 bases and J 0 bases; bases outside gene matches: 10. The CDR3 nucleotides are TGTGCCAGCAGCTTCCCCGAGACAGGGGCTTACTCCTACGAGCAGTACTTC. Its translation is CASSFPETGAYSYEQYF.

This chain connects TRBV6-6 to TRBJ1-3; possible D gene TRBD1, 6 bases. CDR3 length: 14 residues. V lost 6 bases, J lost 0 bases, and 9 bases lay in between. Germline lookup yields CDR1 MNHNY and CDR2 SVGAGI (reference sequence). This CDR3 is CASSQQGSGNTIYF. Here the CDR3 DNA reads TGTGCCAGCAGCCAACAGGGCTCTGGAAACACCATATATTTT.

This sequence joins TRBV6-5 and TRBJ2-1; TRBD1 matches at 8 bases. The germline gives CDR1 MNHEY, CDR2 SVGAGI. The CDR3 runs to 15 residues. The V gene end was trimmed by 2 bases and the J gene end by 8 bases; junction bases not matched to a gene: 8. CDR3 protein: CASSYGDRSGHEQFF. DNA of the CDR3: TGTGCCAGCAGTTACGGGGACAGGTCCGGGCATGAGCAGTTCTTC.

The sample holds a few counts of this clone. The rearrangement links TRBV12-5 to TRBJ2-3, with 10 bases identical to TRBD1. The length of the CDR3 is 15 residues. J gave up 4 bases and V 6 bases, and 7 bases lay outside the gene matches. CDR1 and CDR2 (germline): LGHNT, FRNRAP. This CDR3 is CASGLGTGVSDTQYF. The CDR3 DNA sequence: TGTGCTAGTGGGCTTGGGACAGGGGTTTCAGATACGCAGTATTTT.

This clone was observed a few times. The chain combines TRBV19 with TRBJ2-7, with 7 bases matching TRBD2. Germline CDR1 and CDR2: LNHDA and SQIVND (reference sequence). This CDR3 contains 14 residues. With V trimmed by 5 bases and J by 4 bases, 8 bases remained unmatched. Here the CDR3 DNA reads TGTGCCAGTAGTGGGAGGGTCTCCCCTTACGAGCAGTACTTC. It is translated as CASSGRVSPYEQYF.

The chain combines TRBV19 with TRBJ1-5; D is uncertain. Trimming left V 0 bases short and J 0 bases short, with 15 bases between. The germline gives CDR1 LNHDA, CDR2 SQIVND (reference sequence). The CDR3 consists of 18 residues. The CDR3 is CASSIDKRTDYSNQPQHF. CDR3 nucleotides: TGTGCCAGTAGTATAGATAAGAGGACGGATTATAGCAATCAGCCCCAGCATTTT.

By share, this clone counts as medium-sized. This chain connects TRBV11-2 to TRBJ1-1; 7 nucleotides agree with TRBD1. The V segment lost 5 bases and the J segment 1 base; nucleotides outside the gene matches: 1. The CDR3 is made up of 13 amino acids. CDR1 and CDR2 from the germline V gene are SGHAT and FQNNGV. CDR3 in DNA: TGTGCCAGCAGCAGGACAGGGAACACTGAAGCTTTCTTT. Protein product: CASSRTGNTEAFF.

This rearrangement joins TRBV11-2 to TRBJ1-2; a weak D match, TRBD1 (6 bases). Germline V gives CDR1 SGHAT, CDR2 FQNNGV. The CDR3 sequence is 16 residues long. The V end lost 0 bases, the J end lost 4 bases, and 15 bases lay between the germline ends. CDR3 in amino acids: CASSLDPVGAGYGYTF. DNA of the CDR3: TGTGCCAGCAGCTTAGATCCGGTGGGGGCCGGCTATGGCTACACCTTC.

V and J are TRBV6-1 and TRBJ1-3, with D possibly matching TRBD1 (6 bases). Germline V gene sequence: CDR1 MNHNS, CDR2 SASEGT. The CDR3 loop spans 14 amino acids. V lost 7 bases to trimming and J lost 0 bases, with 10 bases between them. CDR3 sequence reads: CASKRTVSGNTIYF. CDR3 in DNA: TGTGCCAGCAAGAGGACAGTCTCTGGAAACACCATATATTTT.

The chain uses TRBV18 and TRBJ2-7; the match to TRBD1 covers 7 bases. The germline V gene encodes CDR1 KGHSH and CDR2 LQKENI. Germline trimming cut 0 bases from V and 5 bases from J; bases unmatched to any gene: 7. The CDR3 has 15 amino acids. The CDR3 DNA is TGTGCCAGCTCACCACCGAACAGGGGTTACGACGAGCAGTACTTC. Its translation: CASSPPNRGYDEQYF.

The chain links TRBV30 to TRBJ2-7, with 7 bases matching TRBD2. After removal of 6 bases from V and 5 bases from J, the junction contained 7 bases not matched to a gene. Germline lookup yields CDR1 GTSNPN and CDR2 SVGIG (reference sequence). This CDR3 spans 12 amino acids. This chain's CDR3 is CACSGGVHEQYF. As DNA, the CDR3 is TGTGCCTGTTCTGGGGGGGTCCACGAGCAGTACTTC. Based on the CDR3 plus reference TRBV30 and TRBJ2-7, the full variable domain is SQTIHQWPATLVQPVGSPLSLECTVEGTSNPNLYWYRQAAGRGLQLLFYSVGIGQISSEVPQNLSASRPQDRQFILSSKKLLLSDSGFYLCACSGGVHEQYFGPGTRLTVT.

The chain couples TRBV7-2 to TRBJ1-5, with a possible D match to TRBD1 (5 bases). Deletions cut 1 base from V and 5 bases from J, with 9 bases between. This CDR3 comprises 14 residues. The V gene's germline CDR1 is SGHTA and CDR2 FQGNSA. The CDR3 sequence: CASSLGRADQPQHF. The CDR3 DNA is TGTGCCAGCAGCTTAGGCAGGGCTGATCAGCCCCAGCATTTT.

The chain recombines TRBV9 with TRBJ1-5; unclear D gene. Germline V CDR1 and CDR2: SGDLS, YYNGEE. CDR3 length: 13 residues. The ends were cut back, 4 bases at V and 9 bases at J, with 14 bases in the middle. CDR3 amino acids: CASSLGGFGPQHF. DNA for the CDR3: TGTGCCAGCAGCCTGGGCGGGTTTGGGCCCCAGCATTTT.

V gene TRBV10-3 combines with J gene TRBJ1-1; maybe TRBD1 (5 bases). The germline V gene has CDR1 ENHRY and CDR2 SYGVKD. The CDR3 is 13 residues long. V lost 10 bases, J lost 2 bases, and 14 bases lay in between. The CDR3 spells CATMGQGNTEAFF. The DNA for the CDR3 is TGTGCCACTATGGGGCAGGGAAACACTGAAGCTTTCTTT.

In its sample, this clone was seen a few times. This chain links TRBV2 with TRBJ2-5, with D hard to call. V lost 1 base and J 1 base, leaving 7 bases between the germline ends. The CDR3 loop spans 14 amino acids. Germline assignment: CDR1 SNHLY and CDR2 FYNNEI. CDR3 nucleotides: TGTGCCAGCAGTGAAGGGTTAGCCCAAGAGACCCAGTACTTC. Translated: CASSEGLAQETQYF.

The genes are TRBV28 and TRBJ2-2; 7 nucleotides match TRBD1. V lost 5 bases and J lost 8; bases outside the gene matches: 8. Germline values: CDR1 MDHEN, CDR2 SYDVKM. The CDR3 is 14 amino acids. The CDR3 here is CASSRPTTGGELFF. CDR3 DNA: TGTGCCAGCAGTCGACCAACGACAGGGGGGGAGCTGTTTTTT.

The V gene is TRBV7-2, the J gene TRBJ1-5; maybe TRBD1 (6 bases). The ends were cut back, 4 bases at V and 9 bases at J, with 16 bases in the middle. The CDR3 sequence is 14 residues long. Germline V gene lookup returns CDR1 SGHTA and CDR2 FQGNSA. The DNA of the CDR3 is TGTGCCAGCAGCTCTTTCGGGATGGGGGCGCCCCAGCATTTT. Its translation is CASSSFGMGAPQHF. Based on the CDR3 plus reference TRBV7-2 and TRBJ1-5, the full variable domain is GAGVSQSPSNKVTEKGKDVELRCDPISGHTALYWYRQSLGQGLEFLIYFQGNSAPDKSGLPSDRFSAERTGGSVSTLTIQRTQQEDSAVYLCASSSFGMGAPQHFGDGTRLSIL.

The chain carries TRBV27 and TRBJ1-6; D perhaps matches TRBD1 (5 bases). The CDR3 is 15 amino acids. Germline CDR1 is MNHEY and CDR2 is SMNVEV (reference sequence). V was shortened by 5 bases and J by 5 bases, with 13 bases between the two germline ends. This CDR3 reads CASSSRAGNNSPLHF. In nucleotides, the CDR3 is TGTGCCAGCAGTAGCCGGGCAGGGAATAATTCACCCCTCCACTTT.

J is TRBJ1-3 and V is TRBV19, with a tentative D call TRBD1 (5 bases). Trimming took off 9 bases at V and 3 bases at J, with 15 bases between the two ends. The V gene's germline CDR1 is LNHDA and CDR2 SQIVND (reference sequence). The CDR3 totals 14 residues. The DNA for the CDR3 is TGTGCCAGCCTGGACCAGGGAGGTGGAAACACCATATATTTT. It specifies CASLDQGGGNTIYF.

For the CDR3, the DNA is TGTGCCTGGGGACAGGGTTCGTATGGCTACACCTTC. Translating gives CAWGQGSYGYTF. The gene calls are TRBV30 and TRBJ1-2; TRBD1 agrees at 8 bases. V was pared by 5 bases and J by 5 bases, with 4 bases of the junction left unmatched. There are 12 residues in the CDR3. Germline V CDR1 and CDR2: GTSNPN, SVGIG (reference sequence).

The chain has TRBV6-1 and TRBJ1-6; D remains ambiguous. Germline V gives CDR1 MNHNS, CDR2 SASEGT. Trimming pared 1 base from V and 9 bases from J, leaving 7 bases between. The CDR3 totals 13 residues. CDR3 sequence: CASSEEARSPLHF. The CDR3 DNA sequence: TGTGCCAGCAGTGAAGAAGCGCGTTCACCCCTCCACTTT.

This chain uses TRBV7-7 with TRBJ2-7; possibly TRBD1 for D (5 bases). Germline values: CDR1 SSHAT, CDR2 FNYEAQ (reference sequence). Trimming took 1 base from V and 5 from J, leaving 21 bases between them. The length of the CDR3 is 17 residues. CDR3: CASSLGLVSLGVDEQYF. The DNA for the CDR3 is TGTGCCAGCAGCTTAGGGTTGGTTAGTCTAGGGGTGGACGAGCAGTACTTC.

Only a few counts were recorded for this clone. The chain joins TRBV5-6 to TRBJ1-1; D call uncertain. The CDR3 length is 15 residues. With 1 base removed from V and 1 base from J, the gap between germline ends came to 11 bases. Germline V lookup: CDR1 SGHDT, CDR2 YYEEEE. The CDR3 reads CASSLIRNRNTEAFF. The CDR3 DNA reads TGTGCCAGCAGCTTGATACGGAATCGGAACACTGAAGCTTTCTTT.